The entry below gives a single T cell receptor beta chain sequence along with its context. This record comes from a study of PD-L1 blockade in urothelial cancer. Across the study: Each blood sample yielded a median of about 150,000 T cells.

TCRdb keeps only in-frame clones here, not all; method: immunoSEQ multiplex PCR. The sample holds under 55,000 clones, about 81% seen once. Documented time point: pretreatment peripheral blood. Germline CDR1 reads SGHTA; CDR2 reads FQGNSA. The CDR3 spans 13 residues. V was shortened by 3 bases and J by 1 base, with 6 bases between the two germline ends. Sequencing used PBMCs, obtained around atezolizumab (anti-PD-L1) treatment. This receptor was identified in a man in his 70s with urothelial cancer. This chain joins TRBV7-2 and TRBJ1-1; D may be TRBD1 (5 bases). The CDR3 bases are TGTGCCAGCAGCTTCACAGGGAACACTGAAGCTTTCTTT. This codes for CASSFTGNTEAFF.